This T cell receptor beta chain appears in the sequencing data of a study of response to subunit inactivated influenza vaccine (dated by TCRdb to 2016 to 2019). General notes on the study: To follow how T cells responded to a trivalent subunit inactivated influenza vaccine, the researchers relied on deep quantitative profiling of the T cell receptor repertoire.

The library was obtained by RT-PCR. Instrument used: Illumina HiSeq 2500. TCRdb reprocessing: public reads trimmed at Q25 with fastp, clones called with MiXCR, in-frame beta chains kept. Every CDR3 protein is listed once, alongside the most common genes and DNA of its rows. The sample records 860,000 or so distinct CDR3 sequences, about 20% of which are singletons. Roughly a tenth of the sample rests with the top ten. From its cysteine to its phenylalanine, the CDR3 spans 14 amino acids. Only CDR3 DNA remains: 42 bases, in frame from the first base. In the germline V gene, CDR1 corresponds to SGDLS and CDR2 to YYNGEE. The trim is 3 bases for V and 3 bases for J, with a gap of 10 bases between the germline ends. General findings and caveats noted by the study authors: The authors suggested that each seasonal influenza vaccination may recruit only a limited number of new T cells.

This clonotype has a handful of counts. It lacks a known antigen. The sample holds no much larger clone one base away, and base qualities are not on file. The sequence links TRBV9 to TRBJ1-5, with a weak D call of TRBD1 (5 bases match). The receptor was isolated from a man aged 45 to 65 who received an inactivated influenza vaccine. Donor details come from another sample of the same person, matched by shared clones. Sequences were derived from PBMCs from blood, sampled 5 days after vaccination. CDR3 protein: CASSDGHYNQPQHF. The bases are TGTGCCAGCAGCGATGGACATTACAATCAGCCCCAGCATTTT.